The next 13 T cell receptor beta chains were all read from a single sample in a study of early T cells in non-severe SARS-CoV-2 infection. TCRdb independently ran MiXCR on the 5' RACE reads; one entry per CDR3 protein. The table includes about 61,000 distinct CDR3 sequences, around 12% detected once. The material sequenced was whole blood, taken at baseline. The origin of the receptors is an adult who was a healthcare worker with PCR-confirmed SARS-CoV-2 infection or an uninfected control (not recorded which). The donor label of this sample is uncertain.

This clonotype was observed a handful of times. The chain joins TRBV11-2 to TRBJ2-2; maybe TRBD2 (5 bases). The ends were cut back, 0 bases at V and 7 bases at J, with 12 bases in the middle. Germline assignment: CDR1 SGHAT and CDR2 FQNNGV. This CDR3 has 15 residues. The CDR3 nucleotides read TGTGCCAGCAGCTTAGATCTAGCATCGGGCGGGGAGCTGTTTTTT. This sequence encodes CASSLDLASGGELFF.

This chain joins TRBV29-1 and TRBJ2-5; 12 positions agree with TRBD2. J lost 4 bases, V lost 3 bases, and 9 bases had no gene match. The germline V gene has CDR1 SQVTM and CDR2 ANQGSEA. This CDR3 has 16 amino acids. The CDR3 bases are TGCAGCGTTGACTCGCCTAGCGGGGGGGCCGGAGAGACCCAGTACTTC. The encoded protein is CSVDSPSGGAGETQYF.

This rearrangement joins TRBV7-8 to TRBJ2-5, with 7 bases identical to TRBD1. Germline V gives CDR1 SGHVS, CDR2 FQNEAQ. Losses at the gene ends were 5 bases for V and 1 base for J; bases not matched to a gene: 4. The CDR3 covers 14 residues. CDR3 in DNA: TGTGCCAGCAGCCATCGGACAGGCCAAGAGACCCAGTACTTC. This sequence encodes CASSHRTGQETQYF.

The table lists this clonotype with many counts. This chain links TRBV18 with TRBJ1-2; D might be TRBD1 (5 bases). The CDR3 length is 16 residues. V lost 3 bases and J 4 bases, leaving 18 bases between the germline ends. Germline assignment: CDR1 KGHSH and CDR2 LQKENI. This CDR3 is CASSPTREGDSYGYTF. The DNA of the CDR3 is TGTGCCAGCTCACCCACCAGGGAGGGCGACTCCTATGGCTACACCTTC.

The chain recombines TRBV19 with TRBJ2-6; D tentatively reads TRBD1 or TRBD2 (6 bases each). CDR3 length: 19 amino acids. The germline CDR1 and CDR2 sequences are LNHDA and SQIVND (reference sequence). Deletions cut 1 base from V and 0 bases from J, with 16 bases between. The CDR3 DNA is TGTGCCAGTAGTATAGCACGCGGGACATCCTTCTCTGGGGCCAACGTCCTGACTTTC. Translation gives CASSIARGTSFSGANVLTF. The full variable domain, in which reference TRBV19 and TRBJ2-6 provide the parts outside the CDR3, is DGGITQSPKYLFRKEGQNVTLSCEQNLNHDAMYWYRQDPGQGLRLIYYSQIVNDFQKGDIAEGYSVSREKKESFPLTVTSAQKNPTAFYLCASSIARGTSFSGANVLTFGAGSRLTVL.

The gene calls are TRBV19 and TRBJ2-2, with D unresolved. The CDR3 totals 16 residues. Germline CDR1 LNHDA, CDR2 SQIVND (reference sequence). V was shortened by 1 base and J by 6 bases, with 15 bases between the two germline ends. CDR3 amino acids: CASSIGRTQVPGELFF. The CDR3 DNA sequence: TGTGCCAGTAGTATAGGGAGAACTCAAGTGCCCGGGGAGCTGTTTTTT.

The chain has TRBV2 and TRBJ2-7; a weak D match, TRBD2 (6 bases). Germline assignment: CDR1 SNHLY and CDR2 FYNNEI. The V gene lost 6 bases and the J gene lost 4 bases, with 13 bases spanning the gap. This CDR3 is 13 amino acids long. CDR3 protein: CASREGRSYEQYV. CDR3 bases: TGTGCCAGCAGGGAGGGGAGGTCATACGAGCAGTACGTC.

This clonotype was seen ten or more times. The rearrangement links TRBV12-3 or TRBV12-4 to TRBJ1-6; possibly TRBD1 for D (5 bases). V was clipped by 5 bases and J by 14 bases, with 10 bases between them. The CDR3 runs 11 residues. The CDR3 reads CASSVRGALHF. In nucleotides, the CDR3 is TGTGCCAGCAGTGTACGAGGGGCCCTCCACTTT.

This clonotype was seen more than once but under ten times. This chain joins TRBV2 and TRBJ1-1; 12 bases agree with TRBD1. V shed 3 bases and J 7 bases; nucleotides not matched to a gene: 3. The CDR3 is 14 residues long. In germline, CDR1 is SNHLY, CDR2 FYNNEI. The CDR3 loop reads CASSEGQGAFEAFF. For the CDR3, the DNA is TGTGCCAGCAGTGAGGGACAGGGGGCCTTTGAAGCTTTCTTT.

This clonotype was found a few times. This chain uses TRBV5-4 with TRBJ2-3, with TRBD2 identical over 9 bases. V shed 0 bases and J 4 bases; nucleotides not matched to a gene: 9. Germline V gene data show CDR1 as SGHNT and CDR2 as YYREEE (reference sequence). This CDR3 spans 17 amino acids. CDR3 loop: CASSLAGAGGQSDTQYF. CDR3 sequence (DNA): TGTGCCAGCAGCTTGGCCGGGGCGGGGGGGCAATCAGATACGCAGTATTTT.

The chain couples TRBV9 to TRBJ2-5; TRBD1 might be the D (6 bases). Germline V gives CDR1 SGDLS, CDR2 YYNGEE. Trimming shortened V by 4 bases and J by 2 bases, and 12 bases separated the two germline ends. This CDR3 is 14 amino acids long. CDR3 residues: CASSLRQDQETQYF. The CDR3 bases are TGTGCCAGCAGCCTCCGACAGGATCAAGAGACCCAGTACTTC.

The CDR3 DNA is TGTGCCAGCAGCCCTCTAGCGGGGGTGTCGGAATGGAATGAGCAGTTCTTC. Its translation: CASSPLAGVSEWNEQFF. V usage is TRBV11-2 and J usage is TRBJ2-1, with 10 bases matching TRBD2. Germline CDR1 is SGHAT and CDR2 is FQNNGV. The CDR3 runs to 17 residues. V trimming: 5 bases; J trimming: 7 bases; junction bases outside the gene matches: 14.

The table lists this clonotype with many counts. The rearrangement links TRBV12-3 or TRBV12-4 to TRBJ2-5, with D unresolved. V shed 6 bases and J shed 4 bases, with 15 bases lying between them. The CDR3 loop spans 14 amino acids. The CDR3 DNA reads TGTGCCAGCAGACCGGGCCTCTCCCCAGAGACCCAGTACTTC. Its protein is CASRPGLSPETQYF.